This T cell receptor (beta chain) was documented in a study of CD8+CD57+ T cells in acquired aplastic anemia. About the research overall: An average of around 3.5 ug of DNA was obtained from sorted CD4+ and CD8+ cells. Healthy donor sequencing depth: around 10 million CD4+, roughly 12 million CD8+ reads.

Regarding this clonotype: Its specificity is unknown.

According to the study, genomic DNA was the template for TCR beta VDJ and CDR3 profiling. Each CDR3 protein is one row after TCRdb ran MiXCR on the reads. In the table there are about 81,000 distinct CDR3 sequences, about 45% of which are singletons. General observations from the study: Overlapping CD8+ CDR3 repertoires of patients and controls contained under 35 shared sequences.

The sample comprised sorted CD4+, CD8+, or CD8+CD57+ T cells (not recorded which) from PBMCs. This TCR was recovered from a human donor in good health, serving as a control.

CDR3 sequence reads: CASSQFRRGLGEQYF. The CDR3 DNA reads as TGTGCCAGCAGCCAATTTCGCAGGGGGCTAGGCGAGCAGTACTTC. V gene TRBV3-1 combines with J gene TRBJ2-7; 8 bases map to TRBD1. The J segment lost 6 bases and the V segment lost 2 bases, leaving 9 bases of the junction unmatched. CDR1 is LGHDT and CDR2 is YNNKEL in the germline V gene (reference sequence). The CDR3 consists of 15 residues.